These 9 T cell receptor beta chains share one sample of origin, sequenced in a study of shared clonotypes between healthy human individuals. Profiled with immunoSEQ multiplex PCR; TCRdb holds only in-frame clones, not every one. Found here are about half a million clones, roughly three quarters of them singletons; the top ten hold around 13%. The sequenced sample consisted of PBMCs. The receptors originated from a woman between 40 and 50 years old in good health. Some clones in this sample may be carry-over from other donors' samples.

Worth noting for this clone: One base separates it from a far larger clone, so it is likely a read error. Other DNA sequences within the sample encode an identical CDR3. The J gene is TRBJ1-1, the V gene TRBV30; maybe TRBD1 (5 bases). CDR1 is GTSNPN, CDR2 SVGIG, per germline (reference sequence). Trimming shortened V by 4 bases and J by 7 bases, and 19 bases separated the two germline ends. The CDR3 runs 14 residues. CDR3 sequence: CAWTVTMGRLEAFF. The CDR3 bases are TGTGCCTGGACAGTCACGATGGGGCGGCTTGAAGCTTTCTTT. The full variable domain, its missing parts supplied by reference TRBV30 and TRBJ1-1, is SQTIHQWPATLVQPVGSPLSLECTVEGTSNPNLYWYRQAAGRGLQLLFYSVGIGQISSEVPQNLSASRPQDRQFILSSKKLLLSDSGFYLCAWTVTMGRLEAFFGQGTRLTVV.

The chain carries TRBV5-1 and TRBJ2-2; TRBD2 matches at 9 bases. CDR1 SGHRS and CDR2 YFSETQ come from the germline V gene. The J segment lost 0 bases and the V segment lost 5 bases, leaving 8 bases of the junction unmatched. The CDR3 is made up of 17 amino acids. The DNA for the CDR3 is TGCGCCAGCAGGACTAGCGGCACACTAGCGAACACCGGGGAGCTGTTTTTT. It codes for CASRTSGTLANTGELFF. Filled out from reference TRBV5-1 and TRBJ2-2, the complete variable domain reads KAGVTQTPRYLIKTRGQQVTLSCSPISGHRSVSWYQQTPGQGLQFLFEYFSETQRNKGNFPGRFSGRQFSNSRSEMNVSTLELGDSALYLCASRTSGTLANTGELFFGEGSRLTVL.

CDR3 loop: CAISESMISGNTIYF. The DNA of the CDR3 is TGTGCCATCAGTGAGTCGATGATCTCTGGAAACACCATATATTTT. The chain combines TRBV10-3 with TRBJ1-3, with D hard to call. The CDR3 contains 15 residues. V lost 0 bases to trimming and J lost 0 bases, with 6 bases between them. The germline CDR1 and CDR2 sequences are ENHRY and SYGVKD.

J is TRBJ2-7 and V is TRBV2, with 9 bases matching TRBD1. The CDR3 has 14 amino acids. Germline V lookup: CDR1 SNHLY, CDR2 FYNNEI. The V and J ends lost 6 bases and 7 bases, in that order; junction bases with no gene match: 10. CDR3 DNA sequence: TGTGCCAGCAGCGGCCTAGGACAGGGGAGGGAGCAGTACTTC. Translating gives CASSGLGQGREQYF.

As to this clone: This may be a read error: a much more frequent sequence differs by one nucleotide. Other DNA sequences in the same sample also yield this CDR3. The gene calls are TRBV6-1 and TRBJ2-5, with 7 bases fitting TRBD2. CDR1 MNHNS and CDR2 SASEGT come from the germline V gene. The CDR3 loop spans 14 amino acids. Trimming took 6 bases from V and 5 from J; bases not matched to a gene: 9. The CDR3: CASRGLAGVETQYF. For the CDR3, the DNA is TGTGCCAGCAGGGGACTGGCGGGAGTGGAGACCCAGTACTTC.

Worth noting for this clone: A read error is possible here, since a much larger clone lies one base away. The chain carries TRBV7-9 and TRBJ2-5; D not certain. Trimming pared 3 bases from V and 5 bases from J, leaving 4 bases between. The CDR3 is 11 amino acids. CDR1 SEHNR and CDR2 FQNEAQ come from the germline V gene (reference sequence). As DNA, the CDR3 is TGTGCCAGCAGCTTGGCGGAGACCCAGTACTTC. It translates to CASSLAETQYF.

The CDR3 DNA reads as TGTGCCAGCAGCTTCACTGCGGGGGGCATAGAGCAGTACTTC. It encodes CASSFTAGGIEQYF. This sequence joins TRBV7-9 and TRBJ2-7, with 8 positions matching TRBD2. From germline, CDR1 is SEHNR and CDR2 FQNEAQ (reference sequence). The trim removed 3 bases at V and 7 bases at J, leaving 8 bases unmatched. The CDR3 sequence is 14 residues long.

Only a few counts were recorded for this clone. The chain carries TRBV11-3 and TRBJ1-2; TRBD1 aligns across 7 bases. Germline V gene data show CDR1 as SGHNT and CDR2 as YENEEA. Germline trimming cut 2 bases from V and 0 bases from J; bases unmatched to any gene: 9. The CDR3 is 17 amino acids. The CDR3 protein is CASSLFYRDSANYGYTF. The CDR3 DNA sequence: TGTGCCAGCAGCTTATTTTATCGGGACAGCGCTAACTATGGCTACACCTTC. The full variable domain, rest sourced from reference TRBV11-3 and TRBJ1-2, is EAGVVQSPRYKIIEKKQPVAFWCNPISGHNTLYWYLQNLGQGPELLIRYENEEAVDDSQLPKDRFSAERLKGVDSTLKIQPAELGDSAVYLCASSLFYRDSANYGYTFGSGTRLTVV.

V gene TRBV5-6 combines with J gene TRBJ1-2; 7 bases agree with TRBD1. V was clipped by 4 bases and J by 0 bases; unmatched bases: 6. This CDR3 contains 15 residues. Germline assignment: CDR1 SGHDT and CDR2 YYEEEE. CDR3 region: CASSLGQVANYGYTF. The CDR3 nucleotides are TGTGCCAGCAGCCTCGGACAGGTAGCTAACTATGGCTACACCTTC.